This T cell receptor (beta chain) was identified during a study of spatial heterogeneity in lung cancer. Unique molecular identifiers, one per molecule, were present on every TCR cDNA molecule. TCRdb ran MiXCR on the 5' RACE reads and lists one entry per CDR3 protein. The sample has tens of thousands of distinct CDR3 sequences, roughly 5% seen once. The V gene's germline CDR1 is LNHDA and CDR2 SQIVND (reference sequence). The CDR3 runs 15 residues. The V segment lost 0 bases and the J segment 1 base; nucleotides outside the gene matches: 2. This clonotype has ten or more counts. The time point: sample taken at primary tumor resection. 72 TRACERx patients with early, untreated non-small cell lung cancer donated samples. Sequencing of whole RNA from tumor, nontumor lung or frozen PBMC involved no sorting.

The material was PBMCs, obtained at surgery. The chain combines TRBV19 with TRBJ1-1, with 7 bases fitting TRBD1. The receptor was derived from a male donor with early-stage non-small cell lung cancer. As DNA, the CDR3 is TGTGCCAGTAGTATAGACCGGGACAGGAACACTGAAGCTTTCTTT. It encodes CASSIDRDRNTEAFF.